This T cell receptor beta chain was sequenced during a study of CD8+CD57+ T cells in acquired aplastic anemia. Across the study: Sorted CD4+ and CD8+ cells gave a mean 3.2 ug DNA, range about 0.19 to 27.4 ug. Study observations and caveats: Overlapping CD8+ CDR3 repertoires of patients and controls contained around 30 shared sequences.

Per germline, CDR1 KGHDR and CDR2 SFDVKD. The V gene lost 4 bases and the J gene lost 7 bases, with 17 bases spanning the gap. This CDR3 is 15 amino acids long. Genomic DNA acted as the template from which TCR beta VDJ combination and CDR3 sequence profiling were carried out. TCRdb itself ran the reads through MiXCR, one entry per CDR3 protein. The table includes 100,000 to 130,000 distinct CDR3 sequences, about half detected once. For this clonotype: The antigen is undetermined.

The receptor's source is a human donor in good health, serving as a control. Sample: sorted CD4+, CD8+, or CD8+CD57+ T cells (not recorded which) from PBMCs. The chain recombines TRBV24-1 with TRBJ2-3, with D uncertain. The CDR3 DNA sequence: TGTGCCACCAGTGACCCTATTAGCCCACCTTATACGCAGTATTTT. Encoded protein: CATSDPISPPYTQYF.